Listed below are T cell receptor beta chains from one sample, sequenced in a study of regulatory T cells in long-lasting Graves disease. MiXCR was run by TCRdb on the multiplex PCR reads, yielding one entry per CDR3 protein. The table shows roughly 400,000 distinct CDR3 sequences, with around 20% occurring only once. The starting material was peripheral blood mononuclear cells (PBMCs), obtained when the disease was refractory, from a patient treated with antithyroid drugs. The origin of the receptors is a female donor with Graves disease. Both conserved end residues are part of each CDR3. The D gene is left open where the match is weak. Only part of the rows carry a size: once, few, many, or a class if the clone is expanded.

J gene,D gene,V gene,clone size,CDR3 DNA,CDR3 protein
TRBJ1-4,.,TRBV3-1,many,TGTGCCAGCAGCCGAGGAGAGAATGAAAAACTGTTTTTT,CASSRGENEKLFF
TRBJ2-7,TRBD2,TRBV27,few,TGTGCCAGCTCGGGACTAGCGGGAGACGAGCAGTACTTC,CASSGLAGDEQYF
TRBJ2-5,.,TRBV10-3,many,TGTGCCATCAGTGACGACCCTTCTAGCGACCAAGAGACCCAGTACTTC,CAISDDPSSDQETQYF
TRBJ1-5,TRBD1,TRBV12-3/TRBV12-4,many,TGTGCCAGCAGCCCAGGACAGGGGGGAAGTCAGCCCCAGCATTTT,CASSPGQGGSQPQHF
TRBJ1-5,.,TRBV6-1,many,TGTGCCAGCAGTGAAGGGGGCGGCCAGCCCCAGCATTTT,CASSEGGGQPQHF
TRBJ2-5,TRBD2,TRBV6-5,.,TGTGCCAGCAGTTATGGCCAGGCGGGAGGAGAGACCCAGTACTTC,CASSYGQAGGETQYF
TRBJ1-1,TRBD1,TRBV28,many,TGTGCCAGCAGTTTACTCCGACAGGGGGTAACTGAAGCTTTCTTT,CASSLLRQGVTEAFF
TRBJ2-3,TRBD2,TRBV5-5,.,TGTGCCAGCAGCTTGGCCGGGACTAGCGGGATTACGCAGTATTTT,CASSLAGTSGITQYF
TRBJ2-6,.,TRBV4-1,few,TGCGCCAGCAGCCAAGAGAGGGGCAGGGGACGCCCTGGGGCCAACGTCCTGACTTTC,CASSQERGRGRPGANVLTF
TRBJ1-1,.,TRBV7-3,many,TGTGCCAGCAGCCCATCGGACAGTTCGGACACTGAAGCTTTCTTT,CASSPSDSSDTEAFF
TRBJ2-7,TRBD2,TRBV5-1,few,TGCGCCAGCAGCTCGCACGGGGGGTCTTCCTACGAGCAGTACTTC,CASSSHGGSSYEQYF
TRBJ2-1,TRBD2,TRBV20-1,.,TGCAGTGCTAGAGACTCGGGACTAGCGGGAGCGAAGTACAATGAGCAGTTCTTC,CSARDSGLAGAKYNEQFF
TRBJ2-7,.,TRBV7-9,many,TGTGCCAGCAGCTCGGGACTTAACTACGAGCAGTACTTC,CASSSGLNYEQYF
TRBJ2-3,TRBD2,TRBV5-5,.,TGTGCCAGCAGCTTGGCCGGGGCGGGGGCAGATACGCAGTATTTT,CASSLAGAGADTQYF
TRBJ2-7,.,TRBV7-2,.,TGTGCCAGCAGCTGGGAATCCGGCTACGAGCAGTACTTC,CASSWESGYEQYF
TRBJ1-2,.,TRBV7-9,many,TGTGCCAGCAGCTTAGCCCGGGAAAGGGGACCGATAAACTATGGCTACACCTTC,CASSLARERGPINYGYTF
TRBJ2-2,.,TRBV9,few,TGTGCCAGCAGCGTAGGCCCTCCGGGGAGTCCCACCGGGGAGCTGTTTTTT,CASSVGPPGSPTGELFF
TRBJ1-4,.,TRBV6-1,.,TGTGCCAGCAGTGGAACGCAGGAAAAACTGTTTTTT,CASSGTQEKLFF
TRBJ2-7,.,TRBV20-1,many,TGCAGTGCTGAGGGAATGGGGACTTACGAGCAGTACTTC,CSAEGMGTYEQYF
TRBJ2-7,.,TRBV28,many,TGTGCCAGCACCGGGAAGAACGCCTACGAGCAGTACTTC,CASTGKNAYEQYF
TRBJ2-3,TRBD1,TRBV6-2/TRBV6-3,.,TGTGCCAGCGGTACAGGGGCAGATACGCAGTATTTT,CASGTGADTQYF
TRBJ1-2,.,TRBV7-2,.,TGTGCCAGCAGCTTAGGTGTAGCTTCCTATGGCTACACCTTC,CASSLGVASYGYTF
TRBJ2-7,.,TRBV15,.,TGTGCCACCAGCAGAGATCGTCAGACGGGAACCTACGAGCAGTACTTC,CATSRDRQTGTYEQYF
TRBJ2-5,TRBD2,TRBV29-1,.,TGCAGCGTGGAAGGACTAGCGGGGATCCGAGATAAAGAGACCCAGTACTTC,CSVEGLAGIRDKETQYF
TRBJ2-7,TRBD1,TRBV2,many,TGTGCCAGCAGATTTGACAGGGCCTACGAGCAGTACTTC,CASRFDRAYEQYF
TRBJ1-2,.,TRBV28,many,TGTGCCAGCACATCGGGCTCGGCTGGCTACACCTTC,CASTSGSAGYTF
TRBJ2-2,.,TRBV20-1,.,TGCAGTGCCGACGCATCGGCCACCGGGGAGCTGTTTTTT,CSADASATGELFF
TRBJ1-1,.,TRBV19,.,TGTGCCAGTAGTATGGACTACAGGGTCGGTCGCACTGAAGCTTTCTTT,CASSMDYRVGRTEAFF
TRBJ2-2,.,TRBV27,.,TGTGCCAGCAGTCCTTTGCGACAGAAAAACACCGGGGAGCTGTTTTTT,CASSPLRQKNTGELFF
TRBJ1-1,.,TRBV9,.,TGTGCCAGCAGCGTAGATGGGACAAACACTGAAGCTTTCTTT,CASSVDGTNTEAFF
TRBJ1-5,.,TRBV12-3/TRBV12-4,many,TGTGCCAGCAGTTTGTCCCTGTTGTATCAGCCCCAGCATTTT,CASSLSLLYQPQHF
TRBJ1-2,TRBD1,TRBV7-9,few,TGTGCCAGCAGCTTAGCGCTGGGGACAGCCTATGGCTACACCTTC,CASSLALGTAYGYTF
TRBJ1-1,TRBD1,TRBV28,many,TGTGCCAGCAGCCCCGACAGGGACCGGAACACTGAAGCTTTCTTT,CASSPDRDRNTEAFF
TRBJ2-3,TRBD2,TRBV7-2,.,TGTGCCAGCAGCTTAACTAGCGGGAGGGGCGCAGATACGCAGTATTTT,CASSLTSGRGADTQYF
TRBJ2-7,TRBD2,TRBV20-1,few,TGCAGTGCTCTTGGACTAGCGGGAGTTTTATACGAGCAGTACTTC,CSALGLAGVLYEQYF
TRBJ2-7,.,TRBV7-2,many,TGTGCCAGCAGCTTAGCGTGGACTTCCTACGAGCAGTACTTC,CASSLAWTSYEQYF
TRBJ1-4,.,TRBV4-2,few,TGTGCCAGCAGCAAAATTCAGGGGCAGAGAGAAAAACTGTTTTTT,CASSKIQGQREKLFF
TRBJ2-7,.,TRBV19,.,TGTGCCAGTAGTGGCGAGGGTTCCTACGAGCAGTACTTC,CASSGEGSYEQYF
TRBJ2-2,TRBD1,TRBV6-9,.,TGTGCCAGCAGTTACACAGCAGGGGGAGAAAACACCGGGGAGCTGTTTTTT,CASSYTAGGENTGELFF
TRBJ1-5,.,TRBV28,many,TGTGCCAGCAGTTTAGACCGGCCCAATCAGCCCCAGCATTTT,CASSLDRPNQPQHF
TRBJ2-5,.,TRBV12-3/TRBV12-4,many,TGTGCCAGCAGTTCGGACGTCGCCGAGACCCAGTACTTC,CASSSDVAETQYF